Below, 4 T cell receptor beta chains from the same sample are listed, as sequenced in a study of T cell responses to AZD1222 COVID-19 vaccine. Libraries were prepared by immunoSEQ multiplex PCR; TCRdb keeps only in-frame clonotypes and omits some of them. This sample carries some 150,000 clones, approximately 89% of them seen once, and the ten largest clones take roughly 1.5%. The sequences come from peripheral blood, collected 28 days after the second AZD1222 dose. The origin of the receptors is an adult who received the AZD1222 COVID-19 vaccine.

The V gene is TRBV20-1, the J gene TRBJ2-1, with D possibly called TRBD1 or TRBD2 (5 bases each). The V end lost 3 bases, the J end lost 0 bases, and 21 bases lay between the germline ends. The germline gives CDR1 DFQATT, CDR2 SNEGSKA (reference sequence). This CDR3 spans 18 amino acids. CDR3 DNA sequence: TGCAGTGCTAGTCGGTGGGAGAGGGGATTAAGCTCCTACAATGAGCAGTTCTTC. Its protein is CSASRWERGLSSYNEQFF.

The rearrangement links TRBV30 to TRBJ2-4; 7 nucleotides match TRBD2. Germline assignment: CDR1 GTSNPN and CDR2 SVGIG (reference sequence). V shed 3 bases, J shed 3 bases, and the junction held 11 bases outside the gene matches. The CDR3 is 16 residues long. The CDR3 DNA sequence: TGTGCCTGGAGCCCCAATCCGGGGGGAGGCAAAAACATTCAGTACTTC. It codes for CAWSPNPGGGKNIQYF.

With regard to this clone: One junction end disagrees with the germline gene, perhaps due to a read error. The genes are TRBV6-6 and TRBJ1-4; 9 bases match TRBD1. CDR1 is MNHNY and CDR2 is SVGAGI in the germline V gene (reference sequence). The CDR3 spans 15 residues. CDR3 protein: CASSYNRGPDEKLFF. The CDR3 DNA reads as TGTGCCAGCAGTTACAACAGGGGGCCAGATGAGAAACTGTTTTTT.

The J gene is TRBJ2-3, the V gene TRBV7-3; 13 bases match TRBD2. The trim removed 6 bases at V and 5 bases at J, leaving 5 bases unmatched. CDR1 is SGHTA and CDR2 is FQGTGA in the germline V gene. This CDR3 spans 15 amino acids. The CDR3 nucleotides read TGTGCCAGCAGGAGGACTAGCGGGAGCGGAGATACGCAGTATTTT. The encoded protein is CASRRTSGSGDTQYF. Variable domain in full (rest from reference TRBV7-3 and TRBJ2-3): GAGVSQTPSNKVTEKGKYVELRCDPISGHTALYWYRQSLGQGPEFLIYFQGTGAADDSGLPNDRFFAVRPEGSVSTLKIQRTERGDSAVYLCASRRTSGSGDTQYFGPGTRLTVL.